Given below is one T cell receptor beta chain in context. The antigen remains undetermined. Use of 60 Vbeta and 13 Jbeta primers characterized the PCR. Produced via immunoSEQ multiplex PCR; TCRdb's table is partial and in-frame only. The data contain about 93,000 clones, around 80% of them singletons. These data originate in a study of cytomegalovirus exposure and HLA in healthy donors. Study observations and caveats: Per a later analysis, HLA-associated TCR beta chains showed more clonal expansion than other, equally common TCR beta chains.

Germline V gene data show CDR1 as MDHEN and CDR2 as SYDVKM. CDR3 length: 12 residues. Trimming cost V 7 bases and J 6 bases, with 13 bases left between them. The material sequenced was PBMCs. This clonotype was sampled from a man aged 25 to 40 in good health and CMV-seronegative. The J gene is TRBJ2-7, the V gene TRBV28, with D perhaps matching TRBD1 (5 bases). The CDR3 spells CASTTQGFEQYF. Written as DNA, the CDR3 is TGTGCCAGCACGACCCAGGGTTTCGAGCAGTACTTC.